The 5 T cell receptor beta chains below come from one sample, sequenced in a study of control samples from healthy donors and cancer patients. The assay was immunoSEQ multiplex PCR, and TCRdb's table has in-frame clones only and misses some. The repertoire holds 150,000 to 200,000 clones, with roughly 94% as singletons. Sequences were obtained from PBMCs. These receptors all stem from a man between 60 and 75 years old with colorectal cancer.

V is TRBV7-2 and J is TRBJ2-2; 13 bases align to TRBD2. Germline V gives CDR1 SGHTA, CDR2 FQGNSA. The trim removed 5 bases at V and 8 bases at J, leaving 8 bases unmatched. The CDR3 sequence is 16 residues long. The CDR3 loop is CASSPTSGGAGGELFF. CDR3 DNA: TGTGCCAGCAGCCCCACTAGCGGGGGGGCCGGAGGGGAGCTGTTTTTT.

The chain has TRBV6-5 and TRBJ1-1; possible D gene TRBD1, 6 bases. Trimming shortened V by 5 bases and J by 5 bases, and 18 bases separated the two germline ends. This CDR3 spans 15 amino acids. Germline loops: CDR1 MNHEY, CDR2 SVGAGI. This CDR3 reads CASSRGGNWETEAFF. In DNA, the CDR3 is TGTGCCAGCAGTCGAGGGGGGAACTGGGAGACTGAAGCTTTCTTT.

This chain links TRBV19 with TRBJ1-1, with D hard to call. This CDR3 spans 15 amino acids. The germline V gene has CDR1 LNHDA and CDR2 SQIVND (reference sequence). Trimming took 1 base from V and 0 from J, leaving 9 bases between them. The CDR3 sequence is CASSIVGVLNTEAFF. CDR3 nucleotide sequence: TGTGCCAGTAGTATAGTAGGCGTATTGAACACTGAAGCTTTCTTT. Based on the CDR3 plus reference TRBV19 and TRBJ1-1, the full variable domain is DGGITQSPKYLFRKEGQNVTLSCEQNLNHDAMYWYRQDPGQGLRLIYYSQIVNDFQKGDIAEGYSVSREKKESFPLTVTSAQKNPTAFYLCASSIVGVLNTEAFFGQGTRLTVV.

The rearrangement uses TRBV2 and TRBJ1-5, with D perhaps TRBD1 (5 bases). This CDR3 contains 15 residues. Between the trimmed V and J ends, which lost 7 bases and 2 bases, there was a span of 15 bases. Germline lookup yields CDR1 SNHLY and CDR2 FYNNEI. In DNA form, the CDR3 reads TGTGCCAGCAAGCTGGACGGGGCGGGCAATCAGCCCCAGCATTTT. It specifies CASKLDGAGNQPQHF.

The chain links TRBV7-2 to TRBJ2-3, with D possibly being TRBD1 (6 bases). V lost 5 bases and J 0 bases, leaving 12 bases between the germline ends. Germline CDR1 is SGHTA and CDR2 is FQGNSA. The CDR3 extends over 15 amino acids. The DNA for the CDR3 is TGTGCCAGCAGCAAGACAGGTCCTAGCACAGATACGCAGTATTTT. This encodes CASSKTGPSTDTQYF.